This T cell receptor beta chain came from a study of ipilimumab plus nivolumab after autologous stem cell transplantation. At the level of the study: Median doses per patient: roughly 5 ipilimumab, about 8 nivolumab. Both relapsed and primary refractory DLBCL were included. Findings and caveats of the study: Per the authors, repertoire, Treg and microbiota data justify further study.

With regard to this clone: Its antigen remains unknown.

Patients received nivolumab 3 mg/kg at weeks 1, 4, 7, 10, then fortnightly to week 26. The data were produced by immunoSEQ multiplex PCR, yet TCRdb's version contains in-frame clones alone and is incomplete. The sample lists around 84,000 clones, 83% occurring once. The germline V gene encodes CDR1 LGHNA and CDR2 YNFKEQ. The CDR3 covers 13 residues. Trimming removed 6 bases at V and 7 bases at J, with 15 bases between. V is TRBV4-2 and J is TRBJ1-2; D perhaps matches TRBD1 (5 bases). The specimen comprised PBMCs, sampled in a trial of ipilimumab plus nivolumab as post-transplant consolidation. This clonotype was sampled from a male donor with diffuse large B-cell lymphoma. The CDR3 region is CASRSGRVSGYTF. The CDR3 DNA reads as TGTGCCAGCAGATCGGGCAGGGTCAGTGGCTACACCTTC.